Included here is one TCR beta chain sequence, with context. Antigen specificity is unknown. Measured with immunoSEQ multiplex PCR; TCRdb has only the in-frame clones, and not every one. The sample carries around 980,000 clones, about 84% recorded once. The sample originates from a study of shared clonotypes between healthy human individuals. Study at large: A donor's plate count was three for CD4 naive and three for CD4 memory; CD8 naive had two and CD8 memory one.

Study-wide results and limits: Collection of samples was limited to blood; tissue repertoires likely differ.

Trimming took 5 bases from V and 4 from J; bases not matched to a gene: 2. This CDR3 region has 13 residues. CDR1 and CDR2 (germline): SGHRS, YFSETQ. The receptor was derived from a man aged 18 to 30 in good health. Some clones in this sample may be carry-over from other donors' samples. Sequenced input: memory CD4+ T cells from PBMCs. Subset denoted: CD45RA-negative fraction. The chain couples TRBV5-1 to TRBJ1-5; 8 nucleotides agree with TRBD1. CDR3 in DNA: TGCGCCAGCAGGACAGGGGAAAATCAGCCCCAGCATTTT. Translated, it gives CASRTGENQPQHF.